This T cell receptor beta chain was captured by sequencing in a study of PD-1 blockade in classical Hodgkin lymphoma. The table came from immunoSEQ multiplex PCR; TCRdb's copy has only in-frame clones and leaves some out. The sample lists around 19,000 clones; around 73% were seen once. A word on this clone: The antigen is unknown.

Looked up from germline, CDR1 is MNHEY and CDR2 is SVGAGI. V was trimmed by 7 bases and J by 6 bases, leaving 9 bases between them. The CDR3 is 12 amino acids. Study results and limitations: Complete responders matched newly diagnosed patients in baseline diversity. Some patients started nivolumab under 1 year after ASCT, and they were excluded. Before treatment, TCR diversity in newly diagnosed patients was reportedly lower than in healthy donors.

Following autologous stem cell transplantation, relapse occurred in every patient, and exposure to brentuximab vedotin varied. The study recorded best responses of complete response, partial response or progressive disease. The chain employs TRBV6-5 and TRBJ2-2, with a weak D call TRBD2 (6 bases). The sequenced sample was peripheral blood mononuclear cells (PBMCs), obtained before the second cycle of nivolumab. This TCR derives from a human donor with classical Hodgkin lymphoma. The CDR3 nucleotides are TGTGCCAGCACCGGGAGCCCCGGGGAGCTGTTTTTT. Its translation: CASTGSPGELFF.